The 13 T cell receptor beta chains in this list originate from one sample, sequenced in a study of control samples from healthy donors and cancer patients. Repertoires were generated with immunoSEQ multiplex PCR, while TCRdb's copy carries only in-frame clones and drops some. The sample contains around 110,000 clones, roughly 91% of which appear only once. Sequencing input: blood. These receptors came from a woman aged 70-85 years in good health.

J is TRBJ1-2 and V is TRBV6-5; TRBD1 matches 8 bases. Trimming removed 6 bases from V and 7 bases from J; junction bases left unmatched: 7. In germline, CDR1 is MNHEY, CDR2 SVGAGI. There are 13 residues in the CDR3. CDR3 residues: CASSHGDRGGYTF. The DNA for the CDR3 is TGTGCCAGCAGCCACGGCGACAGGGGTGGCTACACCTTC.

This clone came up once. The V and J genes are TRBV4-1 and TRBJ1-3, with TRBD1 matching over 8 bases. The CDR3 is made up of 15 amino acids. CDR1 MGHRA and CDR2 YSYEKL come from the germline V gene. With V trimmed by 0 bases and J by 7 bases, 5 bases remained unmatched. The CDR3 nucleotides read TGCGCCAGCAGCCAAGATTTGGACAGGGAGAACACCATATATTTT. Translated: CASSQDLDRENTIYF.

The chain uses TRBV6-5 and TRBJ1-4; 7 nucleotides align to TRBD1. Germline V gene lookup returns CDR1 MNHEY and CDR2 SVGAGI. The J segment lost 3 bases and the V segment lost 8 bases, leaving 6 bases of the junction unmatched. This CDR3 is 14 amino acids long. The CDR3 DNA follows: TGTGCCAGCCGCCCCGGGACAGCTAATGAAAAACTGTTTTTT. This gives the protein CASRPGTANEKLFF.

Only one count was recorded for this clone. The rearrangement joins TRBV11-2 to TRBJ2-5; perhaps TRBD2 as D (5 bases). Trimming cost V 5 bases and J 5 bases, with 15 bases left between them. CDR3 length: 14 residues. Per germline, CDR1 SGHAT and CDR2 FQNNGV. Here the CDR3 reads CASSPLGWRETQYF. The DNA of the CDR3 is TGTGCCAGCAGCCCCCTAGGATGGAGGGAGACCCAGTACTTC. The full variable domain, in which reference TRBV11-2 and TRBJ2-5 provide the parts outside the CDR3, is EAGVAQSPRYKIIEKRQSVAFWCNPISGHATLYWYQQILGQGPKLLIQFQNNGVVDDSQLPKDRFSAERLKGVDSTLKIQPAKLEDSAVYLCASSPLGWRETQYFGPGTRLLVL.

The J gene is TRBJ1-6, the V gene TRBV28; TRBD1 agrees at 9 bases. This CDR3 is built from 16 residues. The J segment lost 9 bases and the V segment lost 5 bases, leaving 11 bases of the junction unmatched. CDR1 is MDHEN, CDR2 SYDVKM, per germline. CDR3 loop: CASSLTGQGNVSPLHF. CDR3 sequence (DNA): TGTGCCAGCAGTCTCACGGGACAGGGAAACGTTTCACCCCTCCACTTT.

The chain links TRBV11-1 to TRBJ2-5, with 7 bases that match TRBD1. V was pared by 5 bases and J by 5 bases, with 8 bases of the junction left unmatched. The V gene's germline CDR1 is SGHAT and CDR2 FQDESV (reference sequence). This CDR3 contains 14 residues. Written as DNA, the CDR3 is TGTGCCAGCAGCGTAAACAGGGGACGGGAGACCCAGTACTTC. Protein: CASSVNRGRETQYF.

This clone has just one count. V and J are TRBV3-1 (or the pseudogene TRBV3-2) and TRBJ1-1; D perhaps matches TRBD1 (5 bases). The CDR3 contains 13 residues. Trimming took 4 bases from V and 4 from J, leaving 10 bases between them. Germline CDR1 LGHDT, CDR2 YNNKEL (reference sequence). The chain's CDR3 is CASSPDRGTEAFF. The CDR3 DNA is TGTGCCAGCAGCCCCGATAGGGGCACTGAAGCTTTCTTT.

The rearrangement joins TRBV7-2 to TRBJ2-2, with 7 nucleotides matching TRBD2. CDR3 size: 16 residues. In germline, CDR1 is SGHTA, CDR2 FQGNSA. J gave up 4 bases and V 5 bases, and 10 bases lay outside the gene matches. The CDR3 spells CASSLLGGGVTGELFF. CDR3 nucleotide sequence: TGTGCCAGCAGCCTTCTGGGCGGGGGTGTCACCGGGGAGCTGTTTTTT.

J is TRBJ1-2 and V is TRBV4-1; 8 bases map to TRBD1. Unmatched junction bases numbered 8, after V lost 0 bases and J lost 8 bases. The germline V gene has CDR1 MGHRA and CDR2 YSYEKL. The CDR3 has 15 amino acids. The CDR3 is CASSQDSGTGLGYTF. The CDR3 coding sequence is TGCGCCAGCAGCCAAGACTCCGGGACAGGACTGGGCTACACCTTC.

The CDR3 DNA reads as TGTGCCAGCAGCTTAGCGAACCGACAGGGTGACTATGGCTACACCTTC. Translation gives CASSLANRQGDYGYTF. This chain links TRBV7-2 with TRBJ1-2; 7 bases align to TRBD1. From germline, CDR1 is SGHTA and CDR2 FQGNSA. The CDR3 has 16 residues. The J segment lost 3 bases and the V segment lost 0 bases, leaving 7 bases of the junction unmatched. Full variable domain (remainder filled in from reference TRBV7-2 and TRBJ1-2): GAGVSQSPSNKVTEKGKDVELRCDPISGHTALYWYRQSLGQGLEFLIYFQGNSAPDKSGLPSDRFSAERTGGSVSTLTIQRTQQEDSAVYLCASSLANRQGDYGYTFGSGTRLTVV.

The genes are TRBV27 and TRBJ1-1; D gene ambiguous. This CDR3 contains 13 residues. Per the germline V gene, CDR1 is MNHEY and CDR2 is SMNVEV (reference sequence). V shed 3 bases and J shed 4 bases, with 9 bases lying between them. CDR3: CASSFSSFTEAFF. For the CDR3, the DNA is TGTGCCAGCAGTTTCTCCAGCTTCACTGAAGCTTTCTTT.

The rearrangement links TRBV2 to TRBJ2-1; TRBD1 is a possible D gene (5 bases). Germline V lookup: CDR1 SNHLY, CDR2 FYNNEI. This CDR3 region has 15 residues. The germline V and J ends were trimmed by 2 bases and 0 bases, with 8 bases remaining between them. The CDR3 DNA reads TGTGCCAGCAGTGAACAGGGCTCCTCCTACAATGAGCAGTTCTTC. This codes for CASSEQGSSYNEQFF.

V is TRBV18 and J is TRBJ1-2; D is unresolved. The V and J ends lost 2 bases and 4 bases respectively, with 8 bases between them. The CDR3 is 13 amino acids. Germline CDR1 reads KGHSH; CDR2 reads LQKENI. Written as DNA, the CDR3 is TGTGCCAGCTCACCAAGGGAAAGCTATGGCTACACCTTC. Its translation: CASSPRESYGYTF.